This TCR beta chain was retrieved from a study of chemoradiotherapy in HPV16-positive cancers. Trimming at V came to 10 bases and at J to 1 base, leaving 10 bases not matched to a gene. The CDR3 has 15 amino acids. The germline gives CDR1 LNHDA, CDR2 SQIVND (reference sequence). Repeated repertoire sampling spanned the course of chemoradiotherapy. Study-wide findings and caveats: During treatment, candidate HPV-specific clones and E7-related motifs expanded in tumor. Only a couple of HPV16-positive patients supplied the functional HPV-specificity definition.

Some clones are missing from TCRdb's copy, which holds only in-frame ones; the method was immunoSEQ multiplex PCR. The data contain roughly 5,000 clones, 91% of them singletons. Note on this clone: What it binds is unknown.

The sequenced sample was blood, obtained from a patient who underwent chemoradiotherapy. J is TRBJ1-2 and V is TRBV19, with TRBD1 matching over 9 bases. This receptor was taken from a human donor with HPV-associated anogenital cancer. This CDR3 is CATRQGGDVNYGYTF. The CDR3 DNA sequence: TGTGCCACCCGACAGGGGGGGGACGTTAACTATGGCTACACCTTC.